The 21 T cell receptor beta chains below all came from one sample that was sequenced in a study of shared clonotypes between healthy human individuals (TCRdb year 2020). Libraries were prepared through the immunoSEQ multiplex PCR assay. In its TCRdb copy, this immuneACCESS table keeps in-frame sequences only and misses some clones. Where compared with another copy, unresolved V genes explain less than half of these, and the others have no known cause. This sample gives approximately 530,000 clones in total; 95% to 96% of them show up just once. The ten largest clones take up under 0.065% of the sample. The sample taken for sequencing was naive CD4+ T cells sorted from blood. The cell subset or site label of this sample denotes: CD45RA+ positively selected. Receptor source: a woman between 25 and 40 years old in good health.

This clone was observed a single time. The V call is TRBV27, the J call TRBJ1-5, with no clear D. The CDR3 spans 14 residues. Looked up from germline, CDR1 is MNHEY and CDR2 is SMNVEV (reference sequence). The ends were cut back, 3 bases at V and 4 bases at J, with 10 bases in the middle. The CDR3 sequence is CASSLGRGNQPQHF. CDR3 DNA: TGTGCCAGCAGTTTGGGGAGAGGTAATCAGCCCCAGCATTTT.

The chain recombines TRBV25-1 with TRBJ2-2; no clear D gene. This CDR3 contains 14 residues. V was trimmed by 3 bases and J by 8 bases, leaving 13 bases between them. Germline CDR1 MGHDK, CDR2 SYGVNS. The CDR3 nucleotides are TGTGCCAGCAGTGAGATAACAACCGCAGGGGAGCTGTTTTTT. It codes for CASSEITTAGELFF.

This rearrangement joins TRBV27 to TRBJ1-5; maybe TRBD1 (6 bases). Looked up from germline, CDR1 is MNHEY and CDR2 is SMNVEV (reference sequence). Trimming cost V 5 bases and J 3 bases, with 11 bases left between them. This CDR3 has 14 amino acids. CDR3 sequence (DNA): TGTGCCAGCAGTCCGCGACAGGACAATCAGCCCCAGCATTTT. This translates into CASSPRQDNQPQHF.

The V gene is TRBV20-1, the J gene TRBJ1-2; D is unclear. Between the trimmed V and J ends, which lost 5 bases and 13 bases, there was a span of 11 bases. Germline V gene lookup returns CDR1 DFQATT and CDR2 SNEGSKA (reference sequence). The CDR3 totals 9 residues. The DNA for the CDR3 is TGCAGTGCTGGGTCGATCCGCACCTTC. This gives the protein CSAGSIRTF.

This chain links TRBV6-4 with TRBJ2-1; 10 bases fit TRBD2. The trim removed 3 bases at V and 11 bases at J, leaving 4 bases unmatched. The CDR3 sequence is 13 residues long. CDR1 and CDR2 (germline): MRHNA, SNTAGT. CDR3 in amino acids: CASSELTSGQQFF. The CDR3 bases are TGTGCCAGCAGTGAGCTGACTAGCGGGCAGCAGTTCTTC.

This sequence joins TRBV10-3 and TRBJ2-7; TRBD2 agrees at 9 bases. V was pared by 11 bases and J by 6 bases, with 11 bases of the junction left unmatched. Germline loops: CDR1 ENHRY, CDR2 SYGVKD. This CDR3 is 13 amino acids long. CDR3 region: CAGGASGIGEQYF. In DNA form, the CDR3 reads TGTGCCGGGGGGGCTAGCGGGATTGGCGAGCAGTACTTC.

This rearrangement joins TRBV28 to TRBJ1-4, with a weak D call TRBD1 (5 bases). Germline V gene data show CDR1 as MDHEN and CDR2 as SYDVKM. V dropped 8 bases and J dropped 3 bases, with 13 bases sitting between them. The CDR3 sequence is 14 residues long. The chain's CDR3 is CASGEGTANEKLFF. CDR3 DNA: TGTGCCAGCGGAGAAGGGACCGCTAATGAAAAACTGTTTTTT.

This chain joins TRBV5-1 and TRBJ2-1; D may be TRBD1 (6 bases). The germline V gene encodes CDR1 SGHRS and CDR2 YFSETQ. This CDR3 is built from 13 residues. V lost 6 bases, J lost 4 bases, and 11 bases lay in between. The CDR3 nucleotides are TGCGCCAGCACCGGACAGATATACAATGAGCAGTTCTTC. Its protein is CASTGQIYNEQFF.

As DNA, the CDR3 is TGTGCCAGCAGTTCCGGACAGGGGATGCAGGGCTACACCTTC. Residues: CASSSGQGMQGYTF. J is TRBJ1-2 and V is TRBV27; 9 nucleotides agree with TRBD1. CDR3 length: 14 residues. With 4 bases clipped from V and 8 bases from J, the junction kept 8 bases outside the gene matches. The germline V gene has CDR1 MNHEY and CDR2 SMNVEV (reference sequence).

V and J are TRBV7-9 and TRBJ2-3; no clear D gene. Looked up from germline, CDR1 is SEHNR and CDR2 is FQNEAQ (reference sequence). CDR3 length: 13 residues. The V and J ends lost 5 bases and 3 bases respectively, with 9 bases between them. CDR3: CASSPLGTDTQYF. CDR3 coding DNA: TGTGCCAGCAGCCCGCTAGGGACAGATACGCAGTATTTT. Drawing the rest from reference TRBV7-9 and TRBJ2-3, the complete variable domain is DTGVSQNPRHKITKRGQNVTFRCDPISEHNRLYWYRQTLGQGPEFLTYFQNEAQLEKSRLLSDRFSAERPKGSFSTLEIQRTEQGDSAMYLCASSPLGTDTQYFGPGTRLTVL.

The genes are TRBV14 and TRBJ1-2; D is unresolved. Germline V gives CDR1 SGHDN, CDR2 FVKESK. CDR3 length: 15 amino acids. V lost 1 base, J lost 4 bases, and 13 bases lay in between. This CDR3 is CASSQAPRASYGYTF. The CDR3 DNA is TGTGCCAGCAGCCAAGCCCCCCGGGCCAGCTATGGCTACACCTTC.

The rearrangement joins TRBV18 to TRBJ2-5, with D maybe TRBD1 (6 bases). The CDR3 sequence is 16 residues long. Trimming pared 5 bases from V and 5 bases from J, leaving 21 bases between. Germline V CDR1 and CDR2: KGHSH, LQKENI. The CDR3 bases are TGTGCCAGCTCATCGAATTCACAGGGACGAGGGGAGACCCAGTACTTC. As protein: CASSSNSQGRGETQYF.

V and J are TRBV7-3 and TRBJ2-1; D ambiguous. This CDR3 contains 16 residues. The V and J ends lost 1 base and 2 bases respectively, with 12 bases between them. CDR1 and CDR2 (germline): SGHTA, FQGTGA. The CDR3 region has the DNA TGTGCCAGCAGCTTAATGGCACAGCATACCTACAATGAGCAGTTCTTC. Its translation: CASSLMAQHTYNEQFF.

The chain is built from TRBV18 and TRBJ2-4; TRBD1 agrees at 7 bases. The germline gives CDR1 KGHSH, CDR2 LQKENI. V dropped 5 bases and J dropped 2; count of bases not matched to a gene: 9. The CDR3 is made up of 16 amino acids. CDR3 coding DNA: TGTGCCAGCTCATCGGACGCACAGGGGACCAAAAACATTCAGTACTTC. Translation gives CASSSDAQGTKNIQYF.

The chain uses TRBV5-1 and TRBJ2-6; D might be TRBD1 (5 bases). Germline V gene sequence: CDR1 SGHRS, CDR2 YFSETQ. This CDR3 has 17 amino acids. Trimming removed 6 bases at V and 4 bases at J, with 20 bases between. The CDR3 loop reads CASTVTTAVVGANVLTF. As DNA, the CDR3 is TGCGCCAGCACTGTGACGACAGCCGTCGTCGGGGCCAACGTCCTGACTTTC.

This clone was detected only once. This sequence joins TRBV7-9 and TRBJ2-1; TRBD2 aligns across 13 bases. J lost 5 bases, V lost 2 bases, and 6 bases had no gene match. The length of the CDR3 is 17 residues. Per germline, CDR1 SEHNR and CDR2 FQNEAQ (reference sequence). CDR3 in DNA: TGTGCCAGCAGCTTACCTCGGACTAGCGGGAGTCACAATGAGCAGTTCTTC. This translates into CASSLPRTSGSHNEQFF.

This chain uses TRBV15 with TRBJ1-5, with 10 bases fitting TRBD1. J lost 2 bases, V lost 4 bases, and 11 bases had no gene match. Germline V gene sequence: CDR1 LNHNV, CDR2 YYDKDF (reference sequence). CDR3 length: 18 amino acids. CDR3: CATSTEGQGVVGNQPQHF. CDR3 nucleotides: TGTGCCACCAGCACCGAAGGACAGGGGGTTGTGGGCAATCAGCCCCAGCATTTT.

The V and J genes are TRBV5-1 and TRBJ2-7; D assignment may be TRBD1 or TRBD2 (5 bases each). The CDR3 consists of 13 residues. V lost 1 base and J lost 6, with 11 bases in between. Per germline, CDR1 SGHRS and CDR2 YFSETQ. The DNA of the CDR3 is TGCGCCAGCAGCTTGCGGGGCGCGGCCGAGCAGTACTTC. Its protein is CASSLRGAAEQYF.

The gene calls are TRBV29-1 and TRBJ2-1, with TRBD2 identical over 7 bases. The CDR3 length is 16 residues. Looked up from germline, CDR1 is SQVTM and CDR2 is ANQGSEA. J gave up 0 bases and V 0 bases, and 5 bases lay outside the gene matches. CDR3 coding DNA: TGCAGCGTTGAAGACTATGCGGGAGTCTCCTACAATGAGCAGTTCTTC. Protein product: CSVEDYAGVSYNEQFF.

This clone appeared a single time. The chain uses TRBV29-1 and TRBJ2-7; 11 bases agree with TRBD1. The CDR3 runs 13 residues. The trim removed 4 bases at V and 6 bases at J, leaving 5 bases unmatched. Germline V gene data show CDR1 as SQVTM and CDR2 as ANQGSEA. CDR3 amino acids: CSVAGQGASEQYF. CDR3 nucleotide sequence: TGCAGCGTTGCAGGACAGGGGGCCAGCGAGCAGTACTTC.

This clone was detected only once. The chain carries TRBV5-6 and TRBJ2-1; D remains ambiguous. This CDR3 is 11 amino acids long. Looked up from germline, CDR1 is SGHDT and CDR2 is YYEEEE. The V gene lost 0 bases and the J gene lost 13 bases, with 8 bases spanning the gap. CDR3 region: CASSLASGQFF. CDR3 nucleotide sequence: TGTGCCAGCAGCTTGGCCTCCGGCCAGTTCTTC. Together with reference TRBV5-6 and TRBJ2-1, the CDR3 gives the full variable domain: DAGVTQSPTHLIKTRGQQVTLRCSPKSGHDTVSWYQQALGQGPQFIFQYYEEEERQRGNFPDRFSGHQFPNYSSELNVNALLLGDSALYLCASSLASGQFFGPGTRLTVL.